What follows is one TCR beta chain and its context. Which antigen it targets is not known. No much larger clonotype is one base removed from it; base qualities were not supplied. Reading the germline V gene (reference sequence) gives CDR1 SEHNR and CDR2 FQNEAQ. The CDR3, from cysteine to phenylalanine, totals 15 residues. Of the read, only the CDR3 DNA is kept; its 45 bases are in frame from base 1. Trimming costs V 1 base and J 3 bases, and their ends lie 12 bases apart. CD8 naive samples were obtained by positive selection for CCR7 among CD45RO-negative cells, yielding a CD45RA+CCR7+ population from which TemRA cells were excluded. The donors were healthy, HIV-negative adults who had no recently reported acute infections or vaccinations. Only Caucasian adults living in Nashville, Tennessee, USA were represented among the donors. After blood collection by leukapheresis, PBMCs were isolated using Ficoll-Histopaque density gradient centrifugation and then cryopreserved in the vapor phase of liquid nitrogen. Analytical flow cytometry was used to check the purity and quantity of every magnetically sorted T cell population. Genomic DNA was isolated from every sorted fraction and measured by UV absorbance on a Nanodrop 2000c.

This sample was included in a study of shared clonotypes between healthy human individuals (dated by TCRdb to 2019 to 2021). Study-level background: The cohort comprised two women and a few men aged 18 to 49 years. Leukapheresis yielded between about 0.85 and 10 billion PBMCs per donor. To estimate repertoire size and how much clonotypes are shared between individuals, the study performed deep sequencing of blood TCR repertoires from a few healthy adults. To increase sequencing depth and limit assay-specific biases, TCR repertoire library preparation and sequencing were carried out by different laboratories using diverse techniques. For each donor, three plates each were used for CD4 naive and CD4 memory, two plates were used for CD8 naive, and one plate was used for CD8 memory. The paper as a whole reports these results and caveats: Even with the large sequencing depth, rarefaction of the sorted-subset datasets indicated that sequencing was incomplete. Based on pairwise subsampling, the degree of clonotype sharing among donors was expected to be affected by sequencing depth. Because the study included a small number of donors, the genetic and exposure-history diversity represented was limited. Roughly 5% of naive CD4, 3% to 4% of naive CD8, approximately 2.2% of memory CD4, and about 0.4% of memory CD8 clonotypes were shared across a handful of donors. Sampling was restricted to blood, and TCR repertoires in tissue are likely to differ from TCR repertoires in blood. Compared with non-shared clonotypes, clonotypes shared by all four sorted-subset donors had higher generation probabilities. Larger estimated clonotype richness was generally found for naive subsets than for memory subsets.

TCR CDR3 regions were amplified from genomic DNA by multiplex PCR using the deep immunoSEQ assay. Extracted genomic DNA from each cell subset was distributed evenly across all wells of several immunoSEQ 96-well plates, and each plate was treated as a replicate. For sorted subsets, each replicate PCR was loaded with roughly 0.2 ug genomic DNA, equivalent to some 27,000 T cell genomes. Purified libraries were measured with a Qubit 3.0 fluorometer, size-checked on a Bioanalyzer 2100, and measured again with the KAPA Library Quantification kit. Every immunoSEQ 96-well plate was sequenced on a dedicated single-read 150-cycle Illumina NextSeq 550 flow cell. Per the original workflow: The immunoSEQ output contained only junctional sequences without quality scores, so filtering could not match that applied to full-length reads. Sequences were annotated with PyIR, a Python wrapper for IgBLAST v1.9, using IMGT germline references to assign V/J genes and CDR3. Reads with weak V/J assignments (E-value above 1e-6), missing CDR3, stop codons, out-of-frame junctions, or ambiguous translated residues were removed. V3J clonotypes were defined by identical inferred V gene, J gene, and CDR3 amino acid sequence. Percentage overlap between repertoires was calculated by dividing the number of shared unique clonotypes by the size of the smaller repertoire. Richness of each repertoire was evaluated using RTK rarefaction, the Chao1 estimator, and Recon v2.1 estimates of unobserved clonotypes. Generation probabilities were computed with OLGA for all TCRbeta clonotypes obtained by the gDNA method from several donors. This is the immuneACCESS table as TCRdb keeps it, with only in-frame sequences that have V and J called. A part of the clones is gone; compared with another copy, unresolved V genes explain less than half, and the rest is unexplained. The V and J calls and clone size come from that table; D and trimming were worked out from the DNA. In this sample the table shows about 2 million clones, approximately 94% of which occur a single time. The ten largest make up around 1.1% of the sample.

The sequence derives from a young man in good health. The sequenced sample was naive CD8+ T cells sorted from blood. The cell subset or site label for this specimen denotes: CD45RA+CCR7+. The chain couples TRBV7-9 to TRBJ2-5; no D gene is confidently identified. Here the CDR3 is given as CASSLVRQEKETQYF. The DNA sequence follows: TGTGCCAGCAGCTTAGTTCGGCAGGAGAAAGAGACCCAGTACTTC.